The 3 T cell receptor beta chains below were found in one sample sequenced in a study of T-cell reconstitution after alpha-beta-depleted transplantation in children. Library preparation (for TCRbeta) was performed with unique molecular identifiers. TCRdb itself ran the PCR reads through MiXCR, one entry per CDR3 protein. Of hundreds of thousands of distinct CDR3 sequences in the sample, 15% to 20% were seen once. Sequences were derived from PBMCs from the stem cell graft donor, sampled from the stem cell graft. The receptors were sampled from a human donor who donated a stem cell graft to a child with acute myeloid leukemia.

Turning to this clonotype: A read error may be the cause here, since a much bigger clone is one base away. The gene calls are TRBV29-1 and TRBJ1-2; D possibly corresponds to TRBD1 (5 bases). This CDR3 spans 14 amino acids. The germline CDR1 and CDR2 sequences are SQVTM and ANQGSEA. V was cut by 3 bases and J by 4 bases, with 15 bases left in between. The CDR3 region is CSVDQEGTGYGYTF. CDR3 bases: TGCAGCGTTGATCAGGAAGGGACGGGCTATGGCTACACCTTC.

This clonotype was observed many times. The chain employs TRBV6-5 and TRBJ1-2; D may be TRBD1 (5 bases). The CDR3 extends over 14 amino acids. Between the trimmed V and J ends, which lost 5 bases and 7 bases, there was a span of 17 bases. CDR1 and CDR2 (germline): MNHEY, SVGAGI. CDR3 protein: CASSTPRDGSGYTF. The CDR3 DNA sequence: TGTGCCAGCAGTACCCCTAGGGACGGGAGTGGCTACACCTTC.

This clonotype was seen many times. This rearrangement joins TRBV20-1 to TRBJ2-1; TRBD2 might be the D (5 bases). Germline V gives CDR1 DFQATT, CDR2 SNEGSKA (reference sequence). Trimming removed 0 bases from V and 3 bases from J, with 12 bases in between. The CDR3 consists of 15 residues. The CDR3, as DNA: TGCAGTGCTAGAGATCGAAAAGGAGGCTACAATGAGCAGTTCTTC. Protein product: CSARDRKGGYNEQFF.